This T cell receptor (beta chain) is drawn from a study of T cell repertoires in aging, cancer and after chemotherapy. Study information: Clear clonal overlap appeared across healthy donor samples taken over several months to years. Study outcomes and limitations: Untreated cancer patients had significantly lower blood TCR diversity than age-matched healthy donors.

Worth noting for this clonotype: Its cognate antigen is unknown.

The template was genomic DNA from peripheral blood, not RNA. Trimming cost V 4 bases and J 3 bases; bases outside gene matches: 4. Germline V gene sequence: CDR1 DFQATT, CDR2 SNEGSKA (reference sequence). The CDR3 extends over 15 amino acids. A mixed TRB-A/B primer pool amplified rearranged TRB by multiplex touch-down PCR. TCRdb processed the multiplex PCR reads anew with MiXCR; each CDR3 protein has one entry. Here the sample spans 7,500 to 10,000 distinct CDR3 sequences, about 24% being singletons. Sequenced sample: blood. This sequence was found in a human donor in good health. V usage is TRBV20-1 and J usage is TRBJ2-1, with 12 bases identical to TRBD2. The CDR3 sequence: CSATPTSGSYNEQFF. The DNA of the CDR3 is TGCAGTGCTACCCCGACTAGCGGGAGCTACAATGAGCAGTTCTTC.